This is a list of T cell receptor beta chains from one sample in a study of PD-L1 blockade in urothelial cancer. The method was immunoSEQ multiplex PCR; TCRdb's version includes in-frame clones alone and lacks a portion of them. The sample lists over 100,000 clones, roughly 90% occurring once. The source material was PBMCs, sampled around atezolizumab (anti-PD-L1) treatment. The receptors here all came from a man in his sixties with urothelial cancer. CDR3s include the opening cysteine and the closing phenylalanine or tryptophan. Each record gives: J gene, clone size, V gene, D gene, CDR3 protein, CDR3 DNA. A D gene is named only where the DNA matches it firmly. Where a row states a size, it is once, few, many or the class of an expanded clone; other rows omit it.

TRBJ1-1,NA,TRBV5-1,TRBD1,CASSSGTGNTEAFF,TGCGCCAGCAGCTCCGGGACAGGGAACACTGAAGCTTTCTTT
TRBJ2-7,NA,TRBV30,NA,CAWSVRAARPKGAYEQYF,TGTGCCTGGAGTGTACGGGCGGCGAGGCCCAAGGGGGCCTACGAGCAGTACTTC
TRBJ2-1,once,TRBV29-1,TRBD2,CSVDWRTSVYEQFF,TGCAGCGTTGATTGGAGGACTAGCGTCTATGAGCAGTTCTTC
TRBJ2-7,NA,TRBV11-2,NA,CASSLDRVGYEQYF,TGTGCCAGCAGCTTAGATCGGGTAGGTTACGAGCAGTACTTC
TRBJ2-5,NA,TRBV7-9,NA,CASSFTGGGTQYF,TGTGCCAGCAGCTTTACCGGGGGAGGGACCCAGTACTTC
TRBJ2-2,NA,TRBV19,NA,CASSTLKYRDPSGELFF,TGTGCCAGTAGTACACTAAAATACAGGGATCCGTCCGGGGAGCTGTTTTTT
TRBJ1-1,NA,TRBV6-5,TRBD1,CASRWTGENTEAFF,TGTGCCAGCAGGTGGACAGGGGAGAACACTGAAGCTTTCTTT
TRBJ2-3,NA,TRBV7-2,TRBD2,CASSPSVASGRDRSDTQYF,TGTGCCAGCAGCCCCTCGGTGGCTAGCGGGCGAGATCGCTCAGATACGCAGTATTTT
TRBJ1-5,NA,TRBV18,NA,CASSPQEGDQPQHF,TGTGCCAGCTCACCACAGGAGGGAGATCAGCCCCAGCATTTT
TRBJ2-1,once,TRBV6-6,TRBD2,CASRSLAGLYNEQFF,TGTGCCAGCAGGTCCTTAGCGGGCCTTTACAATGAGCAGTTCTTC